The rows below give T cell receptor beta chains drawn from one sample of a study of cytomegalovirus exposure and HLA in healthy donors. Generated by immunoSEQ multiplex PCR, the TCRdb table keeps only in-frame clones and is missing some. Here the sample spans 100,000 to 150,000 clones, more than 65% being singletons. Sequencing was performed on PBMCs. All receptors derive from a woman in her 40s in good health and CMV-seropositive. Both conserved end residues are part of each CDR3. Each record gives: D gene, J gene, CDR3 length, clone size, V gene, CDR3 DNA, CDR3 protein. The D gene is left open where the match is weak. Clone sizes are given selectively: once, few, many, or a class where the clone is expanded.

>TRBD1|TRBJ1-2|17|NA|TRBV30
TGTGCCTGGAAACCCGGGGGACAGGGTGGGGTTGTAGGCGGCTACACCTTC
CAWKPGGQGGVVGGYTF
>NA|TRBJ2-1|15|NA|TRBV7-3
TGTGCCAGCAGCTTATATGGGGGGACCAACAATGAGCAGTTCTTC
CASSLYGGTNNEQFF
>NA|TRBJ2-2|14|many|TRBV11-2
TGTGCCAGCAGCTTAGTCGGGAGAACCGGGGAGCTGTTTTTT
CASSLVGRTGELFF
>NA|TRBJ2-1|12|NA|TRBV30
TGTGCCTGGAGCCAGTCCTACAATGAGCAGTTCTTC
CAWSQSYNEQFF
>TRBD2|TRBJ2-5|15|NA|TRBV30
TGTGCCTGGAGTGTGGGAAGCGGGGTCCAAGAGACCCAGTACTTC
CAWSVGSGVQETQYF
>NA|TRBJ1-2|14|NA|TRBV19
TGTGCCAGTAGCCTCGGACTCTTTAACTATGGCTACACCTTC
CASSLGLFNYGYTF
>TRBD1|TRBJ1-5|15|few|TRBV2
TGTGCCAGCAGTGAATGGACAGGGGGGCGTCAGCCCCAGCATTTT
CASSEWTGGRQPQHF
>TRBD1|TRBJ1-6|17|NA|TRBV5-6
TGTGCCAGCAGCTGGGGGACAGGGAGCTCCTATAATTCACCCCTCCACTTT
CASSWGTGSSYNSPLHF
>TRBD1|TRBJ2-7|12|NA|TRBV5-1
TGCGCCAGCAGCTGGACAGGGGGCGAGCAGTACTTC
CASSWTGGEQYF
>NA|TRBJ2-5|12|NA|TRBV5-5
TGTGCCAGCAGCTTGAACTTGCGGACCCAGTACTTC
CASSLNLRTQYF
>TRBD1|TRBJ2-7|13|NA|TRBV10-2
TGCGCCACCAGGGGGAGCACAGCCTACGAGCAGTACTTC
CATRGSTAYEQYF
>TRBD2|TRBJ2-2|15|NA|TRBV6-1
TGTGCCAGTAGCGGGAGGGCCGGAAGCACCGGGGAGCTGTTTTTT
CASSGRAGSTGELFF
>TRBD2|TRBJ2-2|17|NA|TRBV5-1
TGCGCCAGCAGCGCAAACGGGGGGGCACAGAACACCGGGGAGCTGTTTTTT
CASSANGGAQNTGELFF
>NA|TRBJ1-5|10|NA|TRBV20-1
TGCAGTGGGCCGAAAAAGCCCCAGCATTTT
CSGPKKPQHF
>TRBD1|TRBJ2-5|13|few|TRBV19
TGTGCCACTTCGACAGGGCGCGTCGAGACCCAGTACTTC
CATSTGRVETQYF
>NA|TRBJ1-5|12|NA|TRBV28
TGTGCCAGCAGTTTGCCGCGGCAGCCCCAGCATTTT
CASSLPRQPQHF
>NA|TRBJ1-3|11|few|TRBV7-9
TGTGCCAGCAGCTTCCGGGGCACCATATATTTT
CASSFRGTIYF
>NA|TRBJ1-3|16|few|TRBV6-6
TGTGCCAGCACCCGCGACAGGATCAGCTCTGGAAACACCATATATTTT
CASTRDRISSGNTIYF
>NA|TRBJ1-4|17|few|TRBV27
TGTGCCAGCAGTCCCCGACAGGTTTTCTCAACTAATGAAAAACTGTTTTTT
CASSPRQVFSTNEKLFF
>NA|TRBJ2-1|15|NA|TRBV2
TGTGCCAGCAGTGAGAGGGAGAATGGCTACAATGAGCAGTTCTTC
CASSERENGYNEQFF
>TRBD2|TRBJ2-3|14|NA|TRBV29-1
TGCAGCGTTGTCGAGGGAGGGCCCCCCGGTACGCAGTATTTT
CSVVEGGPPGTQYF
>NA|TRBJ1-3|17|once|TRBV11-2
TGTGCCAGCAGCTCCCTCCGAGACAGAAGCTCTGGAAACACCATATATTTT
CASSSLRDRSSGNTIYF
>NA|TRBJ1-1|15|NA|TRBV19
TGTGCCAGTAGTATAGTGGGAGGGGCGAACACTGAAGCTTTCTTT
CASSIVGGANTEAFF
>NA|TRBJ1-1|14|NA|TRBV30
TGTGCCTGGAGCCTCGGACAAGGGAACACTGAAGCTTTCTTT
CAWSLGQGNTEAFF
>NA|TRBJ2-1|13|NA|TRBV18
TGTGCCAGCTCTAGTAGCTCCTACAATGAGCAGTTCTTC
CASSSSSYNEQFF
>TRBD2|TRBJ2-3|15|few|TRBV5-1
TGCGCCAGCAGTCTAACTAGCGGGAGGCCGGATACGCAGTATTTT
CASSLTSGRPDTQYF
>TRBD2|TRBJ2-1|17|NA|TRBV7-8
TGTGCCAGCAGCTCCCGACTAGCGGGAGTGGGCTACAATGAGCAGTTCTTC
CASSSRLAGVGYNEQFF
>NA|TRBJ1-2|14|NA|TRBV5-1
TGCGCCAGCAGCTTGGAAGGGGCTAACTATGGCTACACCTTC
CASSLEGANYGYTF
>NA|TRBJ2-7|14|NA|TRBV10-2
TGCGCCAGTTCGGACACAGGGATCACCTACGAGCAGTACTTC
CASSDTGITYEQYF
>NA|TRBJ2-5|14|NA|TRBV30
TGTGCCTGGACTACCGGAGGGATATGGGAGACCCAGTACTTC
CAWTTGGIWETQYF
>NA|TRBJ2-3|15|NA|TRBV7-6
TGTGCCAGCAGCTTAGTCGAGGGTAGCACAGATACGCAGTATTTT
CASSLVEGSTDTQYF
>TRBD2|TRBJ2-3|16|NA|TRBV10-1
TGCGCCAGCAGTGAGTCAGTAGCGGGAGGTGGAGATACGCAGTATTTT
CASSESVAGGGDTQYF
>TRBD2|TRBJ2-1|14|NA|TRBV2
TGTGCCGGTCTAAAAGCGGGAGGTTACAATGAGCAGTTCTTC
CAGLKAGGYNEQFF
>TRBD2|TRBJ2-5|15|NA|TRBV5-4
TGTGCCAGCAGCCCGCCGGGGGGGGCTTTAGAGACCCAGTACTTC
CASSPPGGALETQYF
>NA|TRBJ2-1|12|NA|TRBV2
TGTGCCAGCAGGCCGGACTTGACAGAGCAGTTCTTC
CASRPDLTEQFF
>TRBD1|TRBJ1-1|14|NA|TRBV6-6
TGTGCCAGCAGTTACGACGGACAGGGGGGTGAAGCTTTCTTT
CASSYDGQGGEAFF
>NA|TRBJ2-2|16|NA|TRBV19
TGTGCCAGTAGTGCAGACAGGAGGCCGAACACCGGGGAGCTGTTTTTT
CASSADRRPNTGELFF